The 16 T cell receptor beta chains presented below share a single source sample, sequenced in a study of long-term antiretroviral therapy in people with HIV. Investigators performed immunoSEQ version v3.0 at survey level. Profiling relied on immunoSEQ multiplex PCR, and the TCRdb table lists in-frame clones only, not all of them. This repertoire shows tens of thousands of clones, 75% to 85% found once; its top ten account for 19%. Source: unsorted PBMCs, taken 0.1 years before starting antiretroviral therapy. Every receptor here comes from a man in his late teens or twenties with HIV.

The chain carries TRBV5-1 and TRBJ1-2; D gene uncertain. V lost 0 bases and J 4 bases, leaving 10 bases between the germline ends. The CDR3 sequence is 14 residues long. Per germline, CDR1 SGHRS and CDR2 YFSETQ. CDR3 nucleotides: TGCGCCAGCAGCTTGGAGGCAGCCACCTATGGCTACACCTTC. It specifies CASSLEAATYGYTF.

The rearrangement joins TRBV13 to TRBJ2-7; 7 nucleotides align to TRBD1. CDR3 length equals 15 residues. Per germline, CDR1 PRHDT and CDR2 FYEKMQ (reference sequence). The ends lost 2 bases at V and 2 bases at J; junction bases unmatched: 6. CDR3 DNA: TGTGCCAGCAGCTTAATCAGGGGGATCCCCTACGAGCAGTACTTC. Residues: CASSLIRGIPYEQYF. Full variable domain (remainder filled in from reference TRBV13 and TRBJ2-7): AAGVIQSPRHLIKEKRETATLKCYPIPRHDTVYWYQQGPGQDPQFLISFYEKMQSDKGSIPDRFSAQQFSDYHSELNMSSLELGDSALYFCASSLIRGIPYEQYFGPGTRLTVT.

With respect to this clone: One junction end disagrees with the germline gene, perhaps due to a read error. The rearrangement uses TRBV7-7 and TRBJ2-3, with 8 bases aligning to TRBD2. The CDR3 is 15 residues long. From germline, CDR1 is SSHAT and CDR2 FNYEAQ (reference sequence). The chain's CDR3 is CASSPGTSATDTQYF. The DNA of the CDR3 is TGTGCTAGCAGCCCCGGGACTAGTGCGACAGATACGCAGTATTTT.

This clone has just a few counts. This chain links TRBV30 with TRBJ1-2; TRBD1 is a possible D gene (6 bases). Germline CDR1 is GTSNPN and CDR2 is SVGIG (reference sequence). The V end lost 5 bases, the J end lost 4 bases, and 17 bases lay between the germline ends. This CDR3 has 14 residues. DNA of the CDR3: TGTGCCTGGGGCGAAAGGGGGGCTGGCTATGGCTACACCTTC. It yields the protein CAWGERGAGYGYTF. The variable domain in full, with the rest retrieved from reference TRBV30 and TRBJ1-2, is SQTIHQWPATLVQPVGSPLSLECTVEGTSNPNLYWYRQAAGRGLQLLFYSVGIGQISSEVPQNLSASRPQDRQFILSSKKLLLSDSGFYLCAWGERGAGYGYTFGSGTRLTVV.

The chain couples TRBV13 to TRBJ2-3; D remains unclear. The CDR3 length is 12 residues. The germline V gene encodes CDR1 PRHDT and CDR2 FYEKMQ (reference sequence). Trimming stripped 6 bases from V and 5 bases from J, with 9 bases between. CDR3 residues: CASRLVGDTQYF. The CDR3 DNA reads as TGTGCCAGCAGGCTGGTGGGAGATACGCAGTATTTT. Full variable domain (rest looked up from reference TRBV13 and TRBJ2-3): AAGVIQSPRHLIKEKRETATLKCYPIPRHDTVYWYQQGPGQDPQFLISFYEKMQSDKGSIPDRFSAQQFSDYHSELNMSSLELGDSALYFCASRLVGDTQYFGPGTRLTVL.

A note on this clone: Sequence at one end of the junction differs from germline and may be a read error. At the DNA level, this CDR3 is encoded by other sequences in the same sample as well. This chain links TRBV7-7 with TRBJ2-1; 8 positions match TRBD1. The CDR3 runs to 13 residues. Germline V lookup: CDR1 SSHAT, CDR2 FNYEAQ (reference sequence). The CDR3 protein is CASSFGTGNEQFF. CDR3 bases: TGTGCTAGCAGCTTCGGGACAGGCAATGAGCAGTTCTTC.

The V call is TRBV7-8, the J call TRBJ2-5; a possible D gene is TRBD1 (6 bases). This CDR3 has 14 residues. The V gene lost 4 bases and the J gene lost 0 bases, with 9 bases spanning the gap. Germline assignment: CDR1 SGHVS and CDR2 FQNEAQ. CDR3 protein: CASSSRDNQETQYF. CDR3 nucleotides: TGTGCCAGCAGCTCCCGGGACAACCAAGAGACCCAGTACTTC.

The rearrangement joins TRBV18 to TRBJ2-7; perhaps TRBD2 as D (5 bases). This CDR3 is 12 amino acids long. The germline CDR1 and CDR2 sequences are KGHSH and LQKENI. Trimming pared 4 bases from V and 6 bases from J, leaving 10 bases between. Here the CDR3 reads CASSLRSGEQYF. The CDR3 nucleotides are TGTGCCAGCTCACTAAGAAGCGGCGAGCAGTACTTC.

CDR3 loop: CASSMQGPGANVLTF. CDR3 nucleotides: TGTGCCAGTAGTATGCAGGGGCCCGGGGCCAACGTCCTGACTTTC. This chain joins TRBV19 and TRBJ2-6, with D maybe TRBD1 (6 bases). Germline CDR1 LNHDA, CDR2 SQIVND (reference sequence). Trimming took off 3 bases at V and 4 bases at J, with 10 bases between the two ends. The CDR3 has 15 residues.

This chain uses TRBV11-2 with TRBJ2-1; tentative D call: TRBD2 (5 bases). CDR3 length: 17 residues. V shed 1 base and J shed 0 bases, with 13 bases lying between them. The germline gives CDR1 SGHAT, CDR2 FQNNGV. The CDR3 protein is CASSLGGGPSSYNEQFF. The CDR3 coding sequence is TGTGCCAGCAGCTTAGGTGGAGGCCCTAGCTCCTACAATGAGCAGTTCTTC.

This clone was observed a few times. The rearrangement links TRBV19 to TRBJ1-1; D remains unclear. V dropped 8 bases and J dropped 1 base, with 11 bases sitting between them. Germline CDR1 LNHDA, CDR2 SQIVND (reference sequence). The CDR3 is 13 amino acids. In nucleotides, the CDR3 is TGTGCCAGTCCCACTCCTTGGAACACTGAAGCTTTCTTT. As protein: CASPTPWNTEAFF. The entire variable domain, with the rest obtained from reference TRBV19 and TRBJ1-1, is as follows: DGGITQSPKYLFRKEGQNVTLSCEQNLNHDAMYWYRQDPGQGLRLIYYSQIVNDFQKGDIAEGYSVSREKKESFPLTVTSAQKNPTAFYLCASPTPWNTEAFFGQGTRLTVV.

The V gene is TRBV19, the J gene TRBJ1-3, with D perhaps TRBD1 (5 bases). The ends were cut back, 4 bases at V and 2 bases at J, with 9 bases in the middle. The V gene's germline CDR1 is LNHDA and CDR2 SQIVND (reference sequence). The CDR3 has 14 amino acids. The CDR3 nucleotides are TGTGCCAGTAGTACTGGGGGAGCTGGAAACACCATATATTTT. Its protein is CASSTGGAGNTIYF.

V and J are TRBV27 and TRBJ2-5; perhaps TRBD1 as D (6 bases). Deletions cut 5 bases from V and 0 bases from J, with 13 bases between. This CDR3 has 15 amino acids. The germline V gene encodes CDR1 MNHEY and CDR2 SMNVEV (reference sequence). CDR3 sequence (DNA): TGTGCCAGCAGTCTACAGGGCCCCTACCAAGAGACCCAGTACTTC. This sequence encodes CASSLQGPYQETQYF.

This clone was detected a few times. The CDR3 reads CASSPGLVRNEQFF. The CDR3 DNA reads as TGTGCCAGCAGTCCAGGACTAGTCCGCAATGAGCAGTTCTTC. This chain links TRBV27 with TRBJ2-1; 7 bases fit TRBD2. Trimming at V came to 5 bases and at J to 6 bases, leaving 7 bases not matched to a gene. The length of the CDR3 is 14 residues. Per the germline V gene, CDR1 is MNHEY and CDR2 is SMNVEV (reference sequence).

The chain has TRBV30 and TRBJ2-7, with 8 bases aligning to TRBD1. Germline trimming cut 5 bases from V and 2 bases from J; bases unmatched to any gene: 11. The V gene's germline CDR1 is GTSNPN and CDR2 SVGIG (reference sequence). CDR3 length: 15 residues. As DNA, the CDR3 is TGTGCCTGGGGGGGCGGACAGGGACGAGCCTACGAGCAGTACTTC. Amino acids: CAWGGGQGRAYEQYF.

The V call is TRBV9, the J call TRBJ1-2, with D possibly matching TRBD1 (6 bases). Germline V gene sequence: CDR1 SGDLS, CDR2 YYNGEE. The CDR3 loop spans 14 amino acids. V was pared by 2 bases and J by 5 bases, with 13 bases between. The CDR3 coding sequence is TGTGCCAGCAGCGTTTCCGGGGGGCTTTATGGCTACACCTTC. It specifies CASSVSGGLYGYTF. Full variable domain (missing parts from reference TRBV9 and TRBJ1-2): DSGVTQTPKHLITATGQRVTLRCSPRSGDLSVYWYQQSLDQGLQFLIQYYNGEERAKGNILERFSAQQFPDLHSELNLSSLELGDSALYFCASSVSGGLYGYTFGSGTRLTVV.